A selection of T cell receptor beta chains follows, all from one sample in a study of OX40 agonist ivuxolimab in advanced cancers. Here immunoSEQ multiplex PCR was the method, and the copy in TCRdb shows in-frame clones only, minus some. Here the sample spans tens of thousands of clones, over 75% being singletons. The input for sequencing was CD4+ or CD8+ T cells sorted from blood, taken in a trial of the OX40 agonist ivuxolimab. These receptors were obtained from an adult with an advanced solid tumor such as melanoma, head and neck, liver or kidney cancer. Each CDR3 is given with its conserved first and last residue. Fields, in order: CDR3 protein, CDR3 DNA, D gene, J gene, V gene, clone size. D genes are given only for firm matches. Size values are once, few and many counts, or a class for expanded clones, and some rows have none.

CDR3aa: CASSETGNQPQHF
CDR3nt: TGCGCCAGCAGTGAAACGGGGAATCAGCCCCAGCATTTT
d_gene: NA
j_gene: TRBJ1-5
v_gene: TRBV10-2
abundance: NA

CDR3aa: CASSQDEAWSYNEQFF
CDR3nt: TGTGCCAGCAGCCAAGATGAGGCGTGGTCCTACAATGAGCAGTTCTTC
d_gene: NA
j_gene: TRBJ2-1
v_gene: TRBV14
abundance: NA

CDR3aa: CASSLDAAEQFF
CDR3nt: TGCGCCAGCAGCTTGGATGCAGCGGAGCAGTTCTTC
d_gene: NA
j_gene: TRBJ2-1
v_gene: TRBV5-1
abundance: NA

CDR3aa: CASSLNPTSGSETQYF
CDR3nt: TGTGCCAGCAGCTTAAACCCGACTAGCGGGAGTGAGACCCAGTACTTC
d_gene: TRBD2
j_gene: TRBJ2-5
v_gene: TRBV5-5
abundance: NA

CDR3aa: CASSPRGGAVYEQYF
CDR3nt: TGCGCCAGCAGCCCACGGGGGGGGGCAGTCTACGAGCAGTACTTC
d_gene: TRBD2
j_gene: TRBJ2-7
v_gene: TRBV5-1
abundance: few

CDR3aa: CASSEFQGGGYTEAFF
CDR3nt: TGTGCCAGCAGTGAGTTCCAGGGCGGAGGGTACACTGAAGCTTTCTTT
d_gene: NA
j_gene: TRBJ1-1
v_gene: TRBV2
abundance: NA

CDR3aa: CASSLGPGRIYEQYF
CDR3nt: TGTGCCAGCAGCTTAGGTCCCGGGAGGATCTACGAGCAGTACTTC
d_gene: TRBD2
j_gene: TRBJ2-7
v_gene: TRBV7-2
abundance: once

CDR3aa: CASSFGRTGELFF
CDR3nt: TGTGCCAGCAGCTTCGGGAGGACCGGGGAGCTGTTTTTT
d_gene: TRBD2
j_gene: TRBJ2-2
v_gene: TRBV7-2
abundance: NA

CDR3aa: CASTNGGAPYEQYF
CDR3nt: TGTGCCAGCACCAACGGGGGGGCTCCCTACGAGCAGTACTTC
d_gene: TRBD2
j_gene: TRBJ2-7
v_gene: TRBV6-5
abundance: NA

CDR3aa: CASSLVRGNTEAFF
CDR3nt: TGTGCCAGCAGCTTAGTCAGGGGGAACACTGAAGCTTTCTTT
d_gene: NA
j_gene: TRBJ1-1
v_gene: TRBV11-3
abundance: once

CDR3aa: CASSENGQGVYEQYF
CDR3nt: TGTGCCAGCAGTGAAAACGGACAGGGGGTCTACGAGCAGTACTTC
d_gene: TRBD1
j_gene: TRBJ2-7
v_gene: TRBV2
abundance: NA

CDR3aa: CASSPRLAGVVSTDTQYF
CDR3nt: TGCGCCAGCAGCCCTCGACTAGCGGGAGTCGTTAGCACAGATACGCAGTATTTT
d_gene: TRBD2
j_gene: TRBJ2-3
v_gene: TRBV4-1
abundance: NA

CDR3aa: CASSLERAPSYEQYF
CDR3nt: TGCGCCAGCAGCTTGGAACGGGCCCCCTCCTACGAGCAGTACTTC
d_gene: NA
j_gene: TRBJ2-7
v_gene: TRBV5-1
abundance: NA

CDR3aa: CASKGTEAFF
CDR3nt: TGTGCCAGCAAAGGCACTGAAGCTTTCTTT
d_gene: NA
j_gene: TRBJ1-1
v_gene: TRBV5-5
abundance: NA

CDR3aa: CASSLGWESGELFF
CDR3nt: TGCGCCAGCAGCTTGGGGTGGGAGTCCGGGGAGCTGTTTTTT
d_gene: NA
j_gene: TRBJ2-2
v_gene: TRBV5-1
abundance: NA

CDR3aa: CASSLVGGAVDTQYF
CDR3nt: TGTGCCAGCAGCTTAGTTGGGGGCGCGGTAGATACGCAGTATTTT
d_gene: NA
j_gene: TRBJ2-3
v_gene: TRBV7-8
abundance: NA

CDR3aa: CASSTEFGTEAFF
CDR3nt: TGTGCCAGCAGTACGGAGTTTGGCACTGAAGCTTTCTTT
d_gene: NA
j_gene: TRBJ1-1
v_gene: TRBV11-3
abundance: NA

CDR3aa: CASTNEGGVRETQYF
CDR3nt: TGTGCCAGCACTAATGAGGGAGGGGTGCGGGAGACCCAGTACTTC
d_gene: TRBD2
j_gene: TRBJ2-5
v_gene: TRBV28
abundance: NA

CDR3aa: CASSSDGLAKNIQYF
CDR3nt: TGTGCCAGCAGCTCGGACGGACTAGCCAAAAACATTCAGTACTTC
d_gene: NA
j_gene: TRBJ2-4
v_gene: TRBV7-9
abundance: NA

CDR3aa: CASSLTSQGGWETQYF
CDR3nt: TGTGCCAGCAGCTTAACGAGCCAGGGAGGCTGGGAGACCCAGTACTTC
d_gene: NA
j_gene: TRBJ2-5
v_gene: TRBV11-2
abundance: NA

CDR3aa: CASRQTGTVNTGELFF
CDR3nt: TGTGCCAGCAGACAAACCGGGACGGTGAACACCGGGGAGCTGTTTTTT
d_gene: NA
j_gene: TRBJ2-2
v_gene: TRBV7-2
abundance: NA

CDR3aa: CAISDPGLAGIGGTQYF
CDR3nt: TGTGCCATCAGTGACCCGGGACTAGCGGGGATTGGGGGTACGCAGTATTTT
d_gene: TRBD2
j_gene: TRBJ2-3
v_gene: TRBV10-3
abundance: NA